The 9 T cell receptor beta chains below were found in one sample sequenced in a study of cytomegalovirus exposure and HLA in healthy donors. The PCR used 60 Vbeta and 13 Jbeta primers. Repertoires were generated with immunoSEQ multiplex PCR, while TCRdb's copy carries only in-frame clones and drops some. This sample has some 150,000 clones, with 81% found just once. The sequencing sample was made of PBMCs. The receptors were gathered from a woman between 50 and 59 years old in good health and CMV-seronegative.

The rearrangement uses TRBV5-1 and TRBJ1-1, with 7 nucleotides matching TRBD1. CDR3 length: 13 amino acids. From germline, CDR1 is SGHRS and CDR2 YFSETQ. J was trimmed by 4 bases and V by 4 bases; bases with no gene match: 4. The CDR3 reads CASSVAGGTEAFF. CDR3 bases: TGCGCCAGCAGCGTTGCAGGGGGCACTGAAGCTTTCTTT.

This rearrangement joins TRBV5-8 to TRBJ2-5; 10 bases fit TRBD2. Near its end, the DNA agrees better with TRBJ2-7, so the J call may be wrong. This CDR3 contains 14 residues. In germline, CDR1 is SGHTS, CDR2 YDEGEE. The CDR3 sequence: CASRRLAGFYEQYF. Here the CDR3 DNA reads TGTGCCAGCAGGCGACTAGCGGGCTTCTACGAGCAGTACTTC.

The rearrangement links TRBV6-1 to TRBJ2-5; D remains ambiguous. The germline V and J ends were trimmed by 5 bases and 3 bases, with 4 bases remaining between them. This CDR3 has 11 amino acids. In germline, CDR1 is MNHNS, CDR2 SASEGT. The CDR3 sequence is CASSSKETQYF. The CDR3 bases are TGTGCCAGCAGTTCTAAAGAGACCCAGTACTTC.

The V call is TRBV7-2, the J call TRBJ1-4; no clear D gene. This CDR3 has 15 amino acids. The germline V gene encodes CDR1 SGHTA and CDR2 FQGNSA. The V and J ends lost 1 base and 3 bases respectively, with 9 bases between them. CDR3 in DNA: TGTGCCAGCAGCTTAGGGTTGGGCGCTAATGAAAAACTGTTTTTT. Residues: CASSLGLGANEKLFF.

The chain couples TRBV5-1 to TRBJ1-4, with 7 nucleotides matching TRBD1. This CDR3 comprises 16 residues. Germline V gene sequence: CDR1 SGHRS, CDR2 YFSETQ. V was clipped by 4 bases and J by 1 base; unmatched bases: 7. CDR3 region: CASSPGTARTNEKLFF. The CDR3 nucleotides are TGCGCCAGCAGCCCCGGGACAGCGAGAACTAATGAAAAACTGTTTTTT. The complete variable domain, with remaining parts taken from reference TRBV5-1 and TRBJ1-4, reads KAGVTQTPRYLIKTRGQQVTLSCSPISGHRSVSWYQQTPGQGLQFLFEYFSETQRNKGNFPGRFSGRQFSNSRSEMNVSTLELGDSALYLCASSPGTARTNEKLFFGSGTQLSVL.

The chain has TRBV9 and TRBJ2-5; 10 nucleotides line up with TRBD1. CDR3 length: 16 amino acids. Germline V gene lookup returns CDR1 SGDLS and CDR2 YYNGEE. Losses at the gene ends were 4 bases for V and 5 bases for J; bases not matched to a gene: 11. In DNA form, the CDR3 reads TGTGCCAGCAGCCCTCCTCCGGGACAGGGGTCTGAGACCCAGTACTTC. Amino acid sequence: CASSPPPGQGSETQYF. The full variable domain, rest sourced from reference TRBV9 and TRBJ2-5, is DSGVTQTPKHLITATGQRVTLRCSPRSGDLSVYWYQQSLDQGLQFLIQYYNGEERAKGNILERFSAQQFPDLHSELNLSSLELGDSALYFCASSPPPGQGSETQYFGPGTRLLVL.

This rearrangement joins TRBV5-1 to TRBJ2-5; unclear D gene. Trimming stripped 3 bases from V and 0 bases from J, with 3 bases between. Germline V gives CDR1 SGHRS, CDR2 YFSETQ. This CDR3 has 12 residues. The CDR3 region is CASSYNQETQYF. DNA of the CDR3: TGCGCCAGCAGCTATAACCAAGAGACCCAGTACTTC.

This clone was observed once. Germline is not matched at one junction end, which may reflect a read error. This same CDR3 is encoded by further DNA sequences in the sample. The J gene is TRBJ1-5, the V gene TRBV6-6, with D perhaps TRBD1 (6 bases). The germline V gene encodes CDR1 MNHNY and CDR2 SVGAGI (reference sequence). This CDR3 region has 14 residues. CDR3 sequence: CASSYPGVGQPQHF. The CDR3 bases are TGCGCCAGCAGTTACCCAGGGGTGGGGCAGCCCCAGCATTTT.

The J gene is TRBJ2-7, the V gene TRBV5-1; D is possibly TRBD1 (6 bases). There are 13 residues in the CDR3. Trimming took off 2 bases at V and 1 base at J, with 7 bases between the two ends. Germline loops: CDR1 SGHRS, CDR2 YFSETQ. The CDR3 bases are TGCGCCAGCAGCTTAACAGGGTCCTACGAGCAGTACTTC. Its protein product is CASSLTGSYEQYF.